This T cell receptor (beta chain) was obtained from a study of control samples from healthy donors and cancer patients. TCRdb's copy holds only in-frame clones and misses some; the assay was immunoSEQ multiplex PCR. The sample yields tens of thousands of clones, approximately 94% seen once. The J segment lost 10 bases and the V segment lost 4 bases, leaving 10 bases of the junction unmatched. The germline V gene encodes CDR1 SGHVS and CDR2 FQNEAQ. The CDR3 is 15 amino acids. The sequencing input was blood. This sequence originates from a woman between 25 and 40 years old in good health. V and J are TRBV7-8 and TRBJ1-4; the match to TRBD1 covers 9 bases. This CDR3 is CASSSEWTGEGKLFF. The CDR3 bases are TGTGCCAGCAGCTCTGAATGGACAGGGGAGGGAAAACTGTTTTTT.